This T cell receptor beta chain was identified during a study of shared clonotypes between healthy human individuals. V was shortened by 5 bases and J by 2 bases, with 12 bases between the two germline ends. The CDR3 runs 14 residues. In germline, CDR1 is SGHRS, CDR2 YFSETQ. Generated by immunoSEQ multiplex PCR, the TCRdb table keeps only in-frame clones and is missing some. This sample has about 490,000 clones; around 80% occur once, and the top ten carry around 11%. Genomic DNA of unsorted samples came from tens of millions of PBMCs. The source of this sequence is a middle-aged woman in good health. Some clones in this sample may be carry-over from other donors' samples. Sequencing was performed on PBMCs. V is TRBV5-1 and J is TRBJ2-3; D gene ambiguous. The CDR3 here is CASRGGDLTDTQYF. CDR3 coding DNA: TGCGCCAGCAGGGGCGGAGACCTCACAGATACGCAGTATTTT.